Listed below are T cell receptor beta chains from one sample, sequenced in a study of cytomegalovirus exposure and HLA in healthy donors. Measured with immunoSEQ multiplex PCR; TCRdb has only the in-frame clones, and not every one. The sample yields around 200,000 clones, around three quarters seen once. Material: PBMCs. The receptor set was obtained from a woman in her twenties or thirties in good health and CMV-seropositive. CDR3s include the opening cysteine and the closing phenylalanine or tryptophan. The order of the fields is D gene, V gene, clone size, J gene, CDR3 DNA, CDR3 protein. A D gene is named only where the DNA matches it firmly. Size values are once, few and many counts, or a class for expanded clones, and some rows have none.

-	TRBV7-2	-	TRBJ2-7	TGTGCCAGCAGCTTAGTCGGGGGACCCTACGAGCAGTACTTC	CASSLVGGPYEQYF
TRBD1	TRBV10-3	-	TRBJ2-1	TGTGCCACCGGGACAGGACTATACAATGAGCAGTTCTTC	CATGTGLYNEQFF
-	TRBV10-3	-	TRBJ2-2	TGTGCCATCAGTTTCGCGGGGGACACCACCGGGGAGCTGTTTTTT	CAISFAGDTTGELFF
TRBD2	TRBV6-1	-	TRBJ2-5	TGTGCCAGTCCGTCGGGGTGGGGGGGGAAGACCCAGTACTTC	CASPSGWGGKTQYF
-	TRBV4-3	-	TRBJ1-6	TGCGCCAGCAGCCCATCTGAAGTCAGCTCCTATAATTCACCCCTCCACTTT	CASSPSEVSSYNSPLHF
TRBD1	TRBV6-6	-	TRBJ2-7	TGTGCCAGCAGTACAGGGGGCTCCTACGAGCAGTACTTC	CASSTGGSYEQYF
-	TRBV25-1	-	TRBJ1-2	TGTGCCAGCAGTGGGGCAGGGTTCTATGGCTACACCTTC	CASSGAGFYGYTF
-	TRBV5-1	-	TRBJ2-7	TGCGCCAGCTACTCGGAAGCAAGGAGCTACGAGCAGTACTTC	CASYSEARSYEQYF
TRBD1	TRBV5-4	few	TRBJ2-7	TGTGCCAGCAGCGGGGACAGGGGGGCGTCCTACGAGCAGTACTTC	CASSGDRGASYEQYF
-	TRBV9	-	TRBJ2-2	TGTGCCAGCAGCGTAGACCCTAGGAACACCGGGGAGCTGTTTTTT	CASSVDPRNTGELFF
TRBD2	TRBV18	-	TRBJ2-1	TGTGCCAGCTCCGGACTAGCGGGAGTCAATGAGCAGTTCTTC	CASSGLAGVNEQFF
-	TRBV19	-	TRBJ1-6	TGTGCCAGTAGTAGTGGGAGCTCCTATAATTCACCCCTCCACTTT	CASSSGSSYNSPLHF
TRBD2	TRBV2	once	TRBJ2-5	TGTGCCAGCAGGGGGGGGAACGGAGAGACCCAGTACTTC	CASRGGNGETQYF
TRBD1	TRBV18	-	TRBJ2-7	TGTGCCAGCTCACCACGGCGGACAGGGTCTGGAGGAGAGCAGTACTTC	CASSPRRTGSGGEQYF
-	TRBV7-9	-	TRBJ1-1	TGTGCCAGCAGCTTAGAAGGTCTGAGGATCATGAACACTGAAGCTTTCTTT	CASSLEGLRIMNTEAFF
-	TRBV4-1	-	TRBJ2-5	TGCGCCAGCAGCCAAGGCAGGGCCCAAGAGACCCAGTACTTC	CASSQGRAQETQYF
TRBD1	TRBV5-1	few	TRBJ2-7	TGCGCCAGCAGCTTGGGGACAGGGGGCTACGAGCAGTACTTC	CASSLGTGGYEQYF
-	TRBV28	-	TRBJ1-2	TGTGCCACCAGTCGGGGGGATAACTATGGCTACACCTTC	CATSRGDNYGYTF
TRBD1	TRBV27	-	TRBJ2-7	TGTGCCAGCAGTACGGACAGGCTCTCCTACGAGCAGTACTTC	CASSTDRLSYEQYF
TRBD2	TRBV9	-	TRBJ2-3	TGTGCCAGCAGCGCCTCACTAGCGGGGGGCACAGATACGCAGTATTTT	CASSASLAGGTDTQYF
TRBD1	TRBV5-6	-	TRBJ1-2	TGTGCCAGCACCCGGGACAGCCGTAACTATGGCTACACCTTC	CASTRDSRNYGYTF
-	TRBV19	-	TRBJ1-5	TGTGCCAGTAGTATGGTGGCACCTAGCAATCAGCCCCAGCATTTT	CASSMVAPSNQPQHF
-	TRBV9	-	TRBJ2-7	TGTGCCAGCAGCGTAGTTCAGTCTTCCTACGAGCAGTACTTC	CASSVVQSSYEQYF
-	TRBV5-4	-	TRBJ1-6	TGTGCCAGCAGCGCACAGGGCCCTAATTCACCCCTCCACTTT	CASSAQGPNSPLHF
TRBD1	TRBV7-9	once	TRBJ1-5	TGTGCCAGCAGCCCAGGGGGCCTGTGGACAAGCAATCAGCCCCAGCATTTT	CASSPGGLWTSNQPQHF
TRBD1	TRBV9	-	TRBJ1-2	TGTGCCAGCAGCGTAGGAGCCTTGGGGCAGGGGGCGGATGGCTACACCTTC	CASSVGALGQGADGYTF
-	TRBV5-1	few	TRBJ2-5	TGCGCCAGCAGCTTGGCCAGGGGGGTTGGGGAGACCCAGTACTTC	CASSLARGVGETQYF
-	TRBV2	-	TRBJ1-4	TGTGCCAGCAGTGAAGAGCCAGGTGAAAAACTGTTTTTT	CASSEEPGEKLFF
-	TRBV4-3	-	TRBJ2-3	TGCGCCAGCAGCCCCCAAGCGATTAGCACAGATACGCAGTATTTT	CASSPQAISTDTQYF
-	TRBV6-4	-	TRBJ1-6	TGTGCCAGCAGTCAGGAGCGGAATTCACCCCTCCACTTT	CASSQERNSPLHF
-	TRBV6-5	-	TRBJ2-7	TGTGCCAGCAGTTACTCTCCGCGCGGGGCCTACGAGCAGTACTTC	CASSYSPRGAYEQYF
-	TRBV18	-	TRBJ1-1	TGTGCCAGCTCACCCAGGGACACTGAAGCTTTCTTT	CASSPRDTEAFF
TRBD1	TRBV25-1	few	TRBJ1-2	TGTGCCAGCAGTAGAGGGACAGGGAGGTTTTATGGCTACACCTTC	CASSRGTGRFYGYTF
TRBD2	TRBV5-1	-	TRBJ2-1	TGCGCCAGCAGCGGGGTTACTAGCGGGATGTACAATGAGCAGTTCTTC	CASSGVTSGMYNEQFF
-	TRBV30	-	TRBJ1-1	TGTGCCTGGAGTGACCCGGGCCGGGGGAACACTGAAGCTTTCTTT	CAWSDPGRGNTEAFF
TRBD1	TRBV27	-	TRBJ2-2	TGTGCCAGCAGTTTATCGTTCAGGGGGACCGGGGAGCTGTTTTTT	CASSLSFRGTGELFF
-	TRBV1	-	TRBJ1-5	TGCACCAGCAGCCAACCGACAGGACCAAATCAGCCCCAGCATTTT	CTSSQPTGPNQPQHF
-	TRBV29-1	-	TRBJ1-2	TGCAGCGCGATGGGGGGAGCTGGCTACACCTTC	CSAMGGAGYTF
-	TRBV30	-	TRBJ1-2	TGTGCCTGGAGATCATATGGCTACACCTTC	CAWRSYGYTF
TRBD1	TRBV7-6	-	TRBJ2-3	TGTGCCAGCAGCCCACGACAGGGGTCGAGCACAGATACGCAGTATTTT	CASSPRQGSSTDTQYF
TRBD1	TRBV30	few	TRBJ2-2	TGTGCCTGGAGTGGGGACAGGGGGCGCCCCGGGGAGCTGTTTTTT	CAWSGDRGRPGELFF
TRBD1	TRBV28	-	TRBJ2-7	TGTGCCAGCAGGGTAGGGACAGTACCCTACGAGCAGTACTTC	CASRVGTVPYEQYF
TRBD2	TRBV6-5	-	TRBJ2-1	TGTGCCAGCAGCTACCCGGGTGGGCGGGGGTACAATGAGCAGTTCTTC	CASSYPGGRGYNEQFF
TRBD1	TRBV10-3	few	TRBJ1-2	TGTGCCATCACCCGGGACAGTACCGACGGCTATGGCTACACCTTC	CAITRDSTDGYGYTF
TRBD2	TRBV4-3	-	TRBJ2-7	TGCGCCAGCAGCCCCCTAGCGGGCAGCTCCTACGAGCAGTACTTC	CASSPLAGSSYEQYF
-	TRBV7-9	-	TRBJ1-4	TGTGCCAGCAGCTTAAGCCAGAGCGAAGGAAAACTGTTTTTT	CASSLSQSEGKLFF
-	TRBV5-6	-	TRBJ1-1	TGTGCCAGCAGCTTGGTATCTGGGCGCGCTTTCTTT	CASSLVSGRAFF
TRBD1	TRBV7-9	-	TRBJ1-5	TGTGCCAGCAGCGAGGACAGGCCGAATCAGCCCCAGCATTTT	CASSEDRPNQPQHF
-	TRBV6-6	few	TRBJ1-1	TGTGCCAGCAGTTACCCCGCTACTCCTGAAGCTTTCTTT	CASSYPATPEAFF
TRBD2	TRBV6-5	-	TRBJ2-3	TGTGCCAGCAGTTACCAGCGGGGGGGCCGGGATACGCAGTATTTT	CASSYQRGGRDTQYF
-	TRBV7-2	-	TRBJ2-2	TGTGCCAGCAGCCGACAAGGACAGACTACCGGGGAGCTGTTTTTT	CASSRQGQTTGELFF
TRBD1	TRBV5-4	-	TRBJ1-2	TGTGCCAGCACCCATTTTGGACAGGGTACGAAGAGGCATGGCTACACCTTC	CASTHFGQGTKRHGYTF
TRBD1	TRBV28	-	TRBJ1-2	TGTGCCAGCAGTCCGGACAGGGGGTATGGCTACACCTTC	CASSPDRGYGYTF
TRBD1	TRBV28	-	TRBJ1-2	TGTGCCAGCATAACGGGACAGGGGATGGGTGGCTACACCTTC	CASITGQGMGGYTF
-	TRBV2	-	TRBJ1-6	TGTGCCAGCAGTGCGACAGTTTCACCCCTCCACTTT	CASSATVSPLHF